This T cell receptor beta chain came from a study of response to subunit inactivated influenza vaccine. TCRdb reanalysed the RT-PCR reads using MiXCR and keeps one entry per CDR3 protein. The table lists 560,000 or so distinct CDR3 sequences, roughly 8.2% of them singletons. As to this clonotype: The target antigen is unknown.

Findings of the study overall: The authors proposed limited new T cell recruitment per seasonal influenza vaccination.

This clonotype was sampled from a man between 50 and 69 years old who received an inactivated influenza vaccine. Specimen: PBMCs from blood, collected roughly 24 months after vaccination.

This CDR3 reads CASTSGGPYQETQYF. For the CDR3, the DNA is TGCGCCAGCACTTCAGGGGGGCCGTACCAAGAGACCCAGTACTTC. The genes are TRBV5-1 and TRBJ2-5; tentative D call: TRBD1 (7 bases). CDR1 is SGHRS, CDR2 YFSETQ, per germline. The V end was cut by 6 bases, the J end by 0 bases, with 15 bases between. CDR3 size: 15 residues.